This TCR beta chain appears in the sequencing data of a study of T cells after yellow fever vaccination. Study-level results: Although the secondary response was weaker, it peaked faster, at day 5 versus 15. Only a minor proportion of clonotypes was detected across both CD4 and CD8 compartments. Most clones from primary vaccination resurfaced after the booster (around 95% CD4, over 85% CD8).

About this clonotype itself: Its antigen remains unknown.

Germline V gene lookup returns CDR1 DFQATT and CDR2 SNEGSKA (reference sequence). V shed 0 bases and J 0 bases; nucleotides not matched to a gene: 8. The CDR3 length is 16 residues. A process of 5'RACE template switching, which added a universal primer site and UMIs, was used to make TCR cDNA. One entry per CDR3 protein results from TCRdb running MiXCR on the 5' RACE reads. The table shows 610,000 or so distinct CDR3 sequences, with around 12% occurring only once. The sample in question was PBMCs, obtained on the day of the yellow fever booster vaccination. The gene calls are TRBV20-1 and TRBJ2-7; 7 nucleotides line up with TRBD2. The source is a man aged 25-45 years who received the YFV17D yellow fever vaccine. CDR3 sequence (DNA): TGCAGTGCTAGAGATCTTAGCGGGCCTGCCTCCTACGAGCAGTACTTC. Its translation is CSARDLSGPASYEQYF.